This TCR beta chain was recorded in a study of blood T cells in healthy people across ages. The CDR3 is 15 residues long. Germline CDR1 is GTSNPN and CDR2 is SVGIG (reference sequence). The V gene lost 3 bases and the J gene lost 0 bases, with 9 bases spanning the gap. For the second PCR, which ran for roughly 6 to 12 cycles, a sample-barcoded 5' primer and a J-beta primer mix were used. Using its own MiXCR run on the 5' RACE reads, TCRdb lists one record per CDR3 protein. The table includes hundreds of thousands of distinct CDR3 sequences, more than 45% detected once. The sequence was obtained from a man between 60 and 75 years old in good health. Source material: blood. V and J are TRBV30 and TRBJ1-6, with TRBD1 as a possible D gene (5 bases). In DNA, the CDR3 is TGTGCCTGGAGGGACAAGAGCTCCTATAATTCACCCCTCCACTTT. Translating gives CAWRDKSSYNSPLHF.